This T cell receptor beta chain is from a study of beta chain features in type 1 diabetes. Whole-study findings and limits: VDJ junctions from type 1 diabetes patients carried fewer insertions and larger deletions. The naive, central memory and Treg TCRB repertoires showed an apparent similarity that was greater among patients than among healthy donors. Within each of all four CD4+ subsets, Type 1 diabetes patients had TCRB CDR3s that were moderately but significantly shorter.

The isolated RNA, all of it, was reverse transcribed, so expressed TCRB transcripts were what got sequenced. Measured with immunoSEQ multiplex PCR; TCRdb has only the in-frame clones, and not every one. The sample contains 970,000 or so clones, roughly a sixth of which appear only once. Sort purity for all populations was recorded as exceeding 98%. This clone was detected only once. Its antigen is unknown. Germline CDR1 reads SEHNR; CDR2 reads FQNEAQ (reference sequence). Trimming removed 4 bases at V and 1 base at J, with 10 bases between. The CDR3 contains 14 residues. The gene calls are TRBV7-9 and TRBJ1-1; maybe TRBD1 (5 bases). The sequencing input was naive CD4+ T cells from blood. The receptor was isolated from a woman between 18 and 30 years old in good health. CDR3: CASSSGRSNTEAFF. The CDR3 nucleotides are TGTGCCAGCAGCTCGGGACGGTCGAACACTGAAGCTTTCTTT.